This T cell receptor (beta chain) was documented in a study of shared clonotypes between healthy human individuals. In the case of this clone: As yet, its antigen is unknown.

Germline V gives CDR1 SGHNT, CDR2 YYREEE (reference sequence). This CDR3 comprises 14 residues. V was trimmed by 4 bases and J by 6 bases, leaving 17 bases between them. Broader study findings: Blood was the only sampled material, and tissue repertoires likely differ.

Only in-frame clones appear in the TCRdb table, and some are missing; sequencing was by immunoSEQ multiplex PCR. The sample lists some 630,000 clones, roughly 78% occurring once. Sequenced input: memory CD4+ T cells sorted from blood. The subset denotes: CD45RA-negative fraction. The rearrangement links TRBV5-4 to TRBJ2-7; tentative D call: TRBD1 (6 bases). The TCR was taken from a woman in her thirties in good health. The CDR3 region has the DNA TGTGCCAGCAGCGTGGATAACAGGGCTCGCGAGCAGTACTTC. Translating gives CASSVDNRAREQYF.